This T cell receptor (beta chain) originates from a study of graft-versus-host responses after intestinal transplantation. Study at large: Once they had received anti-thymocyte globulin induction, all recipients took tacrolimus and steroids for 2 to 4 years.

Assay used: immunoSEQ multiplex PCR; TCRdb lists only in-frame clones, some missing. The table lists fewer than 8,500 clones, about 93% of them singletons. Whole-study findings and limits: Allografts carried high graft-versus-host to host-versus-graft clonal ratios in patients having graft-donor T cell macrochimerism. GvH clonotypes were identified within recipient marrow, with a subset emerging first in ileum or blood.

This clone has just one count. Its specificity is not known. The material was PBMCs, obtained 11 days after intestinal transplantation. The receptor comes from a human patient who received an intestinal transplant, so some T cells may come from the graft donor.

The CDR3 DNA follows: TGCGCCAGCAGCGAAATTCCGGGGTACGATTCACCCCTCCACTTT. It codes for CASSEIPGYDSPLHF. The V gene is TRBV4-1, the J gene TRBJ1-6; D is undetermined. The V end lost 5 bases, the J end lost 8 bases, and 16 bases lay between the germline ends. The CDR3 consists of 15 residues. Germline V gene sequence: CDR1 MGHRA, CDR2 YSYEKL.